The 6 T cell receptor beta chains given below trace back to one sample, sequenced in a study of T cells after yellow fever vaccination. MiXCR, run by TCRdb on the 5' RACE reads, gives a single entry per CDR3 protein. Counted here are about 300,000 distinct CDR3 sequences, 8.7% occurring once; the ten biggest clones make up approximately 3.5%. Sample: CD4+ T cells sorted from PBMCs, taken 5 days after the yellow fever booster vaccination. Source of these receptors: a man aged 18 to 30 who received the YFV17D yellow fever vaccine.

The chain is built from TRBV28 and TRBJ2-7; possibly TRBD1 for D (6 bases). The CDR3 loop spans 13 amino acids. Trimming stripped 7 bases from V and 7 bases from J, with 17 bases between. Germline CDR1 and CDR2: MDHEN and SYDVKM. The CDR3 is CASTSLGALEQYV. The CDR3 DNA reads TGTGCCAGCACCTCCCTGGGGGCGCTTGAGCAGTACGTC.

This clonotype has at least ten counts. The V call is TRBV12-3 or TRBV12-4, the J call TRBJ1-1, with 8 bases fitting TRBD1. Trimming removed 5 bases from V and 8 bases from J; junction bases left unmatched: 10. This CDR3 spans 14 amino acids. In DNA form, the CDR3 reads TGTGCCAGCAGTCCCCGATCGGACAGGGCCGAAGCTTTCTTT. This sequence encodes CASSPRSDRAEAFF.

This chain links TRBV7-9 with TRBJ1-6; D gene uncertain. V was pared by 5 bases and J by 4 bases, with 18 bases between. Germline V gene sequence: CDR1 SEHNR, CDR2 FQNEAQ (reference sequence). This CDR3 is built from 17 residues. The CDR3 DNA reads TGTGCCAGCAGCCCCGGGCACCGAAAGCCTTATAATTCACCCCTCCACTTT. This codes for CASSPGHRKPYNSPLHF.

In this sample, this clonotype turned up a few times. The V gene is TRBV12-3 or TRBV12-4, the J gene TRBJ2-7; D remains unclear. The V gene lost 2 bases and the J gene lost 2 bases, with 7 bases spanning the gap. The CDR3 spans 13 residues. The CDR3 region has the DNA TGTGCCAGCAGTTTAAGGGTAACCTACGAGCAGTACGTC. As protein: CASSLRVTYEQYV.

The CDR3 reads CSVVVNGELFF. DNA for the CDR3: TGCAGCGTTGTTGTCAACGGGGAGCTGTTTTTT. The chain is built from TRBV29-1 and TRBJ2-2; no clear D. The V gene lost 4 bases and the J gene lost 7 bases, with 7 bases spanning the gap. Germline CDR1 and CDR2: SQVTM and ANQGSEA. CDR3 size: 11 residues.

Concerning this clonotype itself: Sequence at one end of the junction differs from germline and may be a read error. The gene calls are TRBV6-6 and TRBJ2-5, with D maybe TRBD2 (7 bases). The CDR3 spans 14 residues. Germline CDR1 MNHNY, CDR2 SVGAGI (reference sequence). CDR3 DNA: TGTGCCAGCCGTCATTCGGGGGGCCAAGGGACCCAGTACTTC. This encodes CASRHSGGQGTQYF.